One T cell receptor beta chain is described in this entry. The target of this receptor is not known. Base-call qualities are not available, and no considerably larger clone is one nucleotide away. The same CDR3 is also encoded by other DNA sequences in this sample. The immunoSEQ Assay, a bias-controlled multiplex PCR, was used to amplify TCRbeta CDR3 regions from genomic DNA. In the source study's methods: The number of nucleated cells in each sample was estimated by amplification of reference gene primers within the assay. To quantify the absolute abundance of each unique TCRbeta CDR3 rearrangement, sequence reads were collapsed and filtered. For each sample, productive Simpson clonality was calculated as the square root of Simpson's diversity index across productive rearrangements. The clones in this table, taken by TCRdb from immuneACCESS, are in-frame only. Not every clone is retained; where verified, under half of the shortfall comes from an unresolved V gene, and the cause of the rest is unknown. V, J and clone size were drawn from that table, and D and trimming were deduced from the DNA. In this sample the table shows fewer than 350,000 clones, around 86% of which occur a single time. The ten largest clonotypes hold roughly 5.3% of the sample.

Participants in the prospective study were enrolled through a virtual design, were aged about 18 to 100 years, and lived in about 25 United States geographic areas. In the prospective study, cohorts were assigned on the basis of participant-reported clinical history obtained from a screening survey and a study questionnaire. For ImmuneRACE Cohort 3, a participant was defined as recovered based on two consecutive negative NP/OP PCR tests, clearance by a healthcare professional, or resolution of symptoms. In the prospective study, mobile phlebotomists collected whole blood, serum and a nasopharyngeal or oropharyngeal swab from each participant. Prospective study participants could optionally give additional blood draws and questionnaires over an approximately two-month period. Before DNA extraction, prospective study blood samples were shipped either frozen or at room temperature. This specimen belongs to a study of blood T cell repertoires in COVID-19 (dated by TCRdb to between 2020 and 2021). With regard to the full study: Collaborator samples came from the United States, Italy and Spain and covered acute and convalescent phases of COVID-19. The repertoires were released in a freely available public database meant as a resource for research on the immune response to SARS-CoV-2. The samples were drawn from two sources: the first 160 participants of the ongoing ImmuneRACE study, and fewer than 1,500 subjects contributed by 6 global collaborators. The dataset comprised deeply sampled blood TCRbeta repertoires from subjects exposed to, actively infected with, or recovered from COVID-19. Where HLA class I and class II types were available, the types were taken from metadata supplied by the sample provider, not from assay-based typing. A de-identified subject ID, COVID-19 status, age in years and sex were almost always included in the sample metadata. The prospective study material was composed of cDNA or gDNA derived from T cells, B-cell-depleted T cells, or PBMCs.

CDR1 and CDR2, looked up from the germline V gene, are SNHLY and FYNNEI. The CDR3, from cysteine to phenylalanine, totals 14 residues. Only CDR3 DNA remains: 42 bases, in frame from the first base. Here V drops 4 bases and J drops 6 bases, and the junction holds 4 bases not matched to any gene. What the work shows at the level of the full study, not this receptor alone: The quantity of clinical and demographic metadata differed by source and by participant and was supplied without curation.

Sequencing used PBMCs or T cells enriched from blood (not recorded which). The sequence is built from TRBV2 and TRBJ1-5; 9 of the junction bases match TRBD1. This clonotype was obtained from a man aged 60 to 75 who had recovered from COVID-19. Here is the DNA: TGTGCCAGCAGTGGGACAGGGGAAAGTCAGCCCCAGCATTTT. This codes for CASSGTGESQPQHF. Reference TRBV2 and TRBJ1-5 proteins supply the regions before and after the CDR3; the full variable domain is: EPEVTQTPSHQVTQMGQEVILRCVPISNHLYFYWYRQILGQKVEFLVSFYNNEISEKSEIFDDQFSVERPDGSNFTLKIRSTKLEDSAMYFCASSGTGESQPQHFGDGTRLSIL.